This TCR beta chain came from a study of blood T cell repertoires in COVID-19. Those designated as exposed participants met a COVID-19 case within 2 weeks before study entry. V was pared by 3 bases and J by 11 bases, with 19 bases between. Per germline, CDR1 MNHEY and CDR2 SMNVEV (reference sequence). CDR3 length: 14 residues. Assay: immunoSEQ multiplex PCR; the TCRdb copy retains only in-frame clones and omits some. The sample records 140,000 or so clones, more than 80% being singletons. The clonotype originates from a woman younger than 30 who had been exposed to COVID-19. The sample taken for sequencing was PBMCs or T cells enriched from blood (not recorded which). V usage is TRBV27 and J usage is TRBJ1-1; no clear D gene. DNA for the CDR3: TGTGCCAGCAGTTTTGTAGCGGGAACGGGGTCGGCTTTCTTT. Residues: CASSFVAGTGSAFF.